A single sample is the source of the 4 T cell receptor beta chains below, sequenced in a study of blood T cell repertoires in COVID-19. Profiling relied on immunoSEQ multiplex PCR, and the TCRdb table lists in-frame clones only, not all of them. The sample has 270,000 or so clones, more than 70% seen once. The sample comprised peripheral blood. These receptors were obtained from a young woman with acute or convalescent COVID-19.

This clone appeared once. This chain links TRBV7-2 with TRBJ1-5; D is ambiguous. V was trimmed by 1 base and J by 4 bases, leaving 8 bases between them. Germline V gene lookup returns CDR1 SGHTA and CDR2 FQGNSA. The CDR3 extends over 14 amino acids. DNA of the CDR3: TGTGCCAGCAGCTTAGTTGCGAGTAATCAGCCCCAGCATTTT. Translating gives CASSLVASNQPQHF. The entire variable domain, with the rest obtained from reference TRBV7-2 and TRBJ1-5, is as follows: GAGVSQSPSNKVTEKGKDVELRCDPISGHTALYWYRQSLGQGLEFLIYFQGNSAPDKSGLPSDRFSAERTGGSVSTLTIQRTQQEDSAVYLCASSLVASNQPQHFGDGTRLSIL.

V gene TRBV19 combines with J gene TRBJ1-2; the match to TRBD1 covers 10 bases. J gave up 4 bases and V 8 bases, and 10 bases lay outside the gene matches. Germline CDR1 LNHDA, CDR2 SQIVND (reference sequence). This CDR3 region has 15 residues. CDR3 residues: CASRTGQGVTYGYTF. In DNA form, the CDR3 reads TGTGCCAGTCGGACAGGACAGGGGGTAACCTATGGCTACACCTTC.

The V gene is TRBV5-4, the J gene TRBJ1-1; D is uncertain. The CDR3 spans 12 residues. V dropped 3 bases and J dropped 1 base, with 4 bases sitting between them. The V gene's germline CDR1 is SGHNT and CDR2 YYREEE (reference sequence). The CDR3: CASSSENTEAFF. CDR3 in DNA: TGTGCCAGCAGCTCAGAGAACACTGAAGCTTTCTTT.

This chain links TRBV5-3 with TRBJ2-3; a weak D match, TRBD2 (5 bases). TRBV5-3 is sorted into the ORF group, with uncertain function. Trimming took 3 bases from V and 1 from J, leaving 9 bases between them. The CDR3 length is 14 residues. In DNA form, the CDR3 reads TGTGCCAGAAGCTACCAGCGGTGCACAGATACGCAGTATTTT. It yields the protein CARSYQRCTDTQYF.